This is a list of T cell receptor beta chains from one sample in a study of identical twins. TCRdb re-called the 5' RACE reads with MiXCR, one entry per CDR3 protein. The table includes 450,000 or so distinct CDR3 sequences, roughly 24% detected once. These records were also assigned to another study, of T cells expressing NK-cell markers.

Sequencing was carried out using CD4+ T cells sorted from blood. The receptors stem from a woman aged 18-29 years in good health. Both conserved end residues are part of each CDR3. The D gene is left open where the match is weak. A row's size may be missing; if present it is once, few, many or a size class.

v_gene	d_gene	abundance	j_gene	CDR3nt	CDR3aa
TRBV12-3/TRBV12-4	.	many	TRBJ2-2	TGCGCCAGCAGCTTTGGTCCCGGGGAGCTGTTTTTT	CASSFGPGELFF
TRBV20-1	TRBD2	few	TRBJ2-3	TGCAGTGCTTCAGCGGGAGAGCTTGCAGATACGCAGTATTTT	CSASAGELADTQYF
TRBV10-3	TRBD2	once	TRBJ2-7	TGTGCCATCAGTGGGGCTAGCGGGGGCAACGAGCAGTACTTC	CAISGASGGNEQYF
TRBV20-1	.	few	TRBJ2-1	TGCAGTGCCCCTCCCTTAATCGGGGCTCCCCTAGGCAATGAGCAGTTCTTC	CSAPPLIGAPLGNEQFF
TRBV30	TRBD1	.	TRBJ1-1	TGTGCCTGGAGGAGGGACAGCCAACACACTGAAGCTTTCTTT	CAWRRDSQHTEAFF
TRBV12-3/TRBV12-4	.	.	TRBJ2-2	TGTGCCAGCAGTTTGGGGGGGGCGCCGAGCACCGGGGAGCTGTTTTTT	CASSLGGAPSTGELFF
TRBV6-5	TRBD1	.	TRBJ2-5	TGTGCCAGCAGTTACGGCACAGGGGGCAGAGAGACCCAGTACTTC	CASSYGTGGRETQYF
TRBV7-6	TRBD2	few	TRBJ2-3	TGTGCCAGCAGCTCAAGCGGGGGGGCCGCATTCTTCGCAGATACGCAGTATTTT	CASSSSGGAAFFADTQYF
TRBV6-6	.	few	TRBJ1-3	TGTGCCAGCAGTTTGGGGGCGAGCAGCATATATTTT	CASSLGASSIYF
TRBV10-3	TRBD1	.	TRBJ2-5	TGTGCCATCAGGCTGGGACAGGGGGCCGGAGAGACCCAGTACTTC	CAIRLGQGAGETQYF
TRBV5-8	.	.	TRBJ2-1	TGTGCCAGCATGCCCGGGGATTCTATCTACAATGAGCAGTTCTTC	CASMPGDSIYNEQFF